The rows below give T cell receptor beta chains drawn from one sample of a study of blood T cells in healthy people across ages. TCRdb re-called the 5' RACE reads through MiXCR, storing one row per CDR3 protein. The sample lists around 850,000 distinct CDR3 sequences, 35% to 40% occurring once. Sample: blood. All receptors come from a man younger than 35 in good health. The CDR3 runs from the conserved cysteine through the conserved F or W. Fields, in order: D gene, clone size, V gene, J gene, CDR3 protein. A D gene is named only where the DNA matches it firmly. Clone size is not always given. Where it is, it says once, few, many or a class for expanded clones.

>.|.|TRBV7-2|TRBJ1-1
CASSLEGVTLGDGGTEAFF
>.|.|TRBV6-2/TRBV6-3|TRBJ1-5
CASSSPTGGNQPQHF
>.|few|TRBV20-1|TRBJ1-1
CSARVGVSEAFF
>.|.|TRBV12-3/TRBV12-4|TRBJ1-6
CASSLGEMAYHSPPHF
>TRBD2|once|TRBV9|TRBJ2-1
CASSVATPGTSGHNEQFF
>TRBD2|few|TRBV12-3/TRBV12-4|TRBJ2-3
CASSGGGRDTQYF
>.|.|TRBV19|TRBJ1-1
CASRTGPRNTEAFF
>.|many|TRBV6-6|TRBJ1-2
CASSELYGYTF
>.|few|TRBV7-6|.
CASSSPGQHYEQYF
>.|.|TRBV7-8|TRBJ2-1
CASSLLTGFYNEQFF
>.|.|TRBV7-8|TRBJ2-7
CASSLARGVYEQYF
>.|many|TRBV5-1|TRBJ1-1
CASSLVQANTEAFF
>.|.|TRBV12-3/TRBV12-4|TRBJ1-2
CASSEGVGGYTF
>.|few|TRBV14|TRBJ1-1
CASSQERDTLSNTEAFF
>.|few|TRBV20-1|TRBJ2-5
CSAIRGSEETQYF
>TRBD2|.|TRBV25-1|TRBJ2-1
CASRLAGANNEQFF
>.|few|TRBV27|TRBJ1-2
CASSLSREGYGYTF
>TRBD1|.|TRBV7-2|TRBJ2-7
CASSLNAAAGGPYEQYF
>.|few|TRBV29-1|TRBJ1-1
CSVWGDTHTEAFF
>.|.|TRBV7-2|.
CASSFDQYEQYF
>.|.|TRBV4-3|TRBJ2-3
CASSQGAWGSGPTDTQYF
>.|once|TRBV4-1|TRBJ1-3
CASSQPGRVSGNTIYF
>.|.|TRBV12-3/TRBV12-4|TRBJ1-1
CASSFYIRGFTEAFF
>TRBD1|few|TRBV6-5|TRBJ1-1
CASSRGQGPEAFF
>.|few|TRBV7-2|TRBJ1-2
CASSERDFRAALPYGYTF
>.|few|TRBV5-5|TRBJ2-1
CASTPVGGATYNEQFF
>.|.|TRBV14|TRBJ1-1
CASSQEMGAEAFF
>.|.|TRBV4-2|TRBJ2-3
CASSQGSVLALGTDTQYF
>.|few|TRBV12-3/TRBV12-4|TRBJ1-1
CASRYAGQNAEAFF
>TRBD1|.|TRBV12-3/TRBV12-4|TRBJ1-2
CASRPGGARYGYTF
>.|.|TRBV2|TRBJ1-2
CASSVSDSYGYTF
>TRBD1|few|TRBV12-3/TRBV12-4|TRBJ1-5
CASSLWAGGIQPQHF
>TRBD1|.|TRBV7-9|TRBJ2-3
CASSLESLRDRGTTDTQYF
>.|few|TRBV6-6|TRBJ1-2
CASSSPGTRGYGYTF